Listed here are 3 T cell receptor beta chains from one sample, sequenced in a study of identifying expanded T cells in peripheral blood. The protocol was immunoSEQ multiplex PCR, while the TCRdb copy is restricted to in-frame clones and leaves out a portion. This table holds about 120,000 clones, around 84% found once. Sequencing input: blood. These receptor sequences come from a person aged 18-69 years in good health.

This clone occurred a few times. The rearrangement uses TRBV27 and TRBJ1-6; perhaps TRBD1 as D (5 bases). The CDR3 totals 14 residues. With 2 bases removed from V and 7 bases from J, the gap between germline ends came to 9 bases. Germline V gene lookup returns CDR1 MNHEY and CDR2 SMNVEV (reference sequence). CDR3 region: CASSLGGSNSPLHF. As DNA, the CDR3 is TGTGCCAGCAGTTTAGGGGGGAGCAATTCACCCCTCCACTTT.

V and J are TRBV6-7 and TRBJ2-7; D is ambiguous. TRBV6-7 is annotated as an ORF whose role is uncertain. V lost 2 bases, J lost 5 bases, and 19 bases lay in between. This CDR3 is 16 amino acids long. The CDR3 region is CASSYPGYVRSDEQYF. CDR3 in DNA: TGTGCCAGCAGTTACCCCGGGTACGTCAGGAGCGACGAGCAGTACTTC.

The V gene is TRBV25-1, the J gene TRBJ1-2; possible D gene TRBD1, 6 bases. V was cut by 2 bases and J by 8 bases, with 24 bases left in between. Germline V gives CDR1 MGHDK, CDR2 SYGVNS. The CDR3 sequence is 17 residues long. This CDR3 is CASSEVVGGAGSEGYTF. As DNA, the CDR3 is TGTGCCAGCAGTGAAGTTGTGGGGGGCGCTGGGTCTGAAGGCTACACCTTC.